This entry describes one TCR beta chain. What it binds is not known. The record originates from a study of T cell repertoires in cytomegalovirus infection. TCRdb ran MiXCR on the reads and lists one entry per CDR3 protein. The repertoire holds approximately 73,000 distinct CDR3 sequences, with roughly 40% as singletons. The specimen comprised CD8+ T cells from cultured PBMCs, sampled from culture after CMV antigen stimulation. The origin of this receptor is a human donor in good health (CMV status not recorded). Some clones in this sample may be carry-over from other donors' samples.

The CDR3 DNA sequence: TGTGCCAGCAGCCCCGACCCGTACAATGAGCAGTTCTTC. Protein product: CASSPDPYNEQFF. J is TRBJ2-1 and V is TRBV7-8; the D is unclear. There are 13 residues in the CDR3. The germline gives CDR1 SGHVS, CDR2 FQNEAQ. Trimming left V 5 bases short and J 4 bases short, with 9 bases between.